The sequence of this TCR beta chain was determined in a study of regulatory T cells in long-lasting Graves disease. In germline, CDR1 is MNHEY, CDR2 SMNVEV (reference sequence). V lost 4 bases to trimming and J lost 8 bases; unmatched junction nucleotides: 14. The CDR3 has 16 residues. The sample's time point: newly diagnosed GD, antithyroid drugs for less than 3 months. RNA extracted from PBMCs served as the sequencing template. Ten or more counts support this clonotype. The authors built TCR beta libraries using iRepertoire HTBI primers and Arm-PCR of CDR3 regions. In the study's own analysis: Sample data revealed fewer than 70 TRBV and some 13 TRBJ segments. MiXCR was run by TCRdb on the multiplex PCR reads, yielding one entry per CDR3 protein. None of the V and J calls come from the authors' own analysis; TCRdb made them. In the table there are 400,000 to 500,000 distinct CDR3 sequences, approximately 16% of which are singletons.

The same specimen was also included in a second study, on T cells in Graves' hyperthyroidism and ophthalmopathy. That work contributes: The definition of stable Graves' hyperthyroidism was no ophthalmopathy progression within 18 months.

The rearrangement uses TRBV27 and TRBJ2-1, with 7 bases identical to TRBD2. Sequenced here: peripheral blood mononuclear cells (PBMCs), sampled at new diagnosis, from a patient treated with antithyroid drugs. This TCR was sampled from a woman under 30 with Graves disease. The DNA of the CDR3 is TGTGCCAGCAGTTGGAACGCGGGAGCGGTTCAATATGAGCAGTTCTTC. It yields the protein CASSWNAGAVQYEQFF.